This T cell receptor (beta chain) came from a study of T-cell memory formation after mild COVID-19. Whole-study context: For the most part, TCR clusters were specific to one donor. General study findings and limits: Researchers found some responding clones in pre-infection memory, a sign that cross-reactive memory joined.

This CDR3 is built from 14 residues. CDR1 is SGDLS, CDR2 YYNGEE, per germline. V was shortened by 0 bases and J by 7 bases, with 8 bases between the two germline ends. TCRdb independently ran MiXCR on the 5' RACE reads; one entry per CDR3 protein. The sample has under 450,000 distinct CDR3 sequences, less than 25% seen once. A note on this clonotype: Its antigen is not known.

The sequencing input was PBMCs or a T cell subset sorted from them (not recorded which). The chain carries TRBV9 and TRBJ1-6; tentatively, D is TRBD1 (6 bases). This TCR came from an adult woman who had mild COVID-19 (a few samples of this study predate the infection). Cell type and time point are not known. The CDR3 DNA sequence: TGTGCCAGCAGCGTAGTCGGGACAAATTCACCCCTCCACTTT. The encoded protein is CASSVVGTNSPLHF.